This T cell receptor (beta chain) was recorded in a study of T cells after yellow fever vaccination (dated by TCRdb to between 2018 and 2021). A note on the overall study: The SMART-Seq v4 Ultra Low Input RNA kit was used to prepare libraries from fractions with low cell numbers. Two healthy male donors, one aged 18 to 30 and one aged 30 to 40 years, were included in the cohort. Blood samples were taken at several timepoints before and after primary and secondary immunization, and bulk PBMC replicates and cell subsets were isolated. Bulk TCR alpha and beta repertoires were sequenced longitudinally to track T-cell clones before and after primary and booster YFV17D yellow fever vaccination.

Paper-wide results and their limitations: A small share of clonotypes was detected in both CD4 and CD8 compartments, with the overlap likely arising from convergent recombination. Most clones expanded after primary vaccination (about 95% of CD4 and around nine tenths of CD8) were re-detected after the booster, suggesting that broad memory maintenance occurred. Computational filtering was required because FACS-sorted repertoires could contain abundant contaminating clonotypes from the bulk population. Because the study included only a couple of donors, the extent to which the findings can be generalized is limited. The secondary T-cell response was found to be weaker but faster than the primary response, with a peak reached on day 5 rather than on day 15.

Sequencer: Illumina NovaSeq 6000. Synthesis of TCR cDNA relied on 5'RACE template switching, a step that introduced a universal primer site along with unique molecular identifiers. Priming for cDNA synthesis came from both the TCR alpha and TCR beta constant segments. Libraries were amplified in two PCR steps, with sample barcodes and sequencing adapters added in the second step. Sequencing of libraries was done on Illumina HiSeq 2500 (2x100 bp) or NovaSeq (2x150 bp). In the source study's methods: MIGEC was used to demultiplex reads and collapse the reads into UMI consensus sequences, and MiXCR was used for V(D)J alignment. Clonotypes responding to the vaccine were identified with edgeR on replicate PBMC samples, with the criteria of FDR below 0.01 and a log2 fold change above 5 up to day 15. CD4 or CD8 identity was assigned to each bulk clonotype according to whether the clonotype was present at higher abundance in the sequenced CD4 repertoire or the sequenced CD8 repertoire. In TCRdb, the public reads were trimmed at Q25 with fastp and aligned with MiXCR, with productive beta chains retained. Each entry merges the rows of one CDR3 protein and shows their most common DNA and genes. For this entry, the V and J calls and clone size follow TCRdb and not the study's own pipeline. This sample gives roughly 340,000 distinct CDR3 sequences in total; about 4% of them show up just once. Clones ranked in the top ten supply 24% of the sample.

The sample holds a few counts of this clonotype. It lacks a known antigen. Within one base of it there is no much larger clone, and no base qualities were kept. The CDR3, cysteine through phenylalanine, is 13 amino acids long. The DNA shown is the 39-base CDR3, in frame from base 1. Trimming takes 4 bases from V and 4 bases from J, and the germline ends sit 10 bases apart. In the paper's terms, the treatment or condition label means: live attenuated yellow fever vaccine strain. At every blood-draw timepoint, two biological replicates of bulk PBMCs were collected. A standard Ficoll-Paque protocol was used to isolate PBMCs from peripheral blood. TriZol was used to extract RNA from bulk PBMCs, from CD4 and CD8 fractions, and from dextramer-positive and dextramer-negative fractions.

The input for sequencing was PBMCs, taken 5 days after the yellow fever booster vaccination. The sequence came from a man aged 18-30 years who received the YFV17D yellow fever vaccine. This chain is built from TRBV12-3 or TRBV12-4 and TRBJ1-2; TRBD1 is a weak D gene call, 5 bases matching. CDR3 reads: CASSYAGTYGYTF. The sequenced DNA: TGTGCCAGCAGTTATGCCGGGACCTATGGCTACACCTTC.